The rows below give T cell receptor beta chains drawn from one sample of a study of beta chain features in type 1 diabetes. Sequenced by immunoSEQ multiplex PCR; TCRdb stores in-frame clones only, minus some. Of around 140,000 clones in the sample, 8% to 13% were seen once. Sequencing was carried out using naive CD4+ T cells from blood. The receptors shown here come from a man younger than 35 in good health. Both conserved end residues are part of each CDR3. The order of the fields is CDR3 protein, CDR3 DNA, J gene, CDR3 length, clone size, V gene, D gene. D genes are given only for firm matches. Rows may omit the clone size; those that give it use once, few, many or a size class.

CDR3aa: CASSLGQPDSGNTIYF
CDR3nt: TGTGCCAGCAGCTTAGGACAGCCCGACTCTGGAAACACCATATATTTT
j_gene: TRBJ1-3
len: 16
abundance: .
v_gene: TRBV7-2
d_gene: .

CDR3aa: CASSQDPPGLAGLSSYEQYF
CDR3nt: TGCGCCAGCAGCCAAGATCCTCCGGGACTAGCGGGCCTGAGCTCCTACGAGCAGTACTTC
j_gene: TRBJ2-7
len: 20
abundance: many
v_gene: TRBV4-1
d_gene: TRBD2

CDR3aa: CASSLGGGVGALWQFF
CDR3nt: TGTGCCAGCAGCTTAGGGGGAGGGGTGGGGGCCCTGTGGCAGTTCTTC
j_gene: TRBJ2-1
len: 16
abundance: .
v_gene: TRBV7-9
d_gene: .

CDR3aa: CASSLSRGSRHDTQYF
CDR3nt: TGTGCCAGCAGTTTATCACGGGGAAGTAGACATGATACGCAGTATTTT
j_gene: TRBJ2-3
len: 16
abundance: .
v_gene: TRBV27
d_gene: .

CDR3aa: CAISDGAAYEQYF
CDR3nt: TGTGCCATCAGTGATGGGGCAGCCTACGAGCAGTACTTC
j_gene: TRBJ2-7
len: 13
abundance: .
v_gene: TRBV10-3
d_gene: .

CDR3aa: CASSYSNFPAQETQYF
CDR3nt: TGTGCCAGCAGTTACTCGAACTTTCCAGCGCAAGAGACCCAGTACTTC
j_gene: TRBJ2-5
len: 16
abundance: few
v_gene: TRBV6-5
d_gene: .

CDR3aa: CASNPAGMNDRYTF
CDR3nt: TGTGCCAGTAATCCTGCAGGGATGAATGATCGCTACACCTTC
j_gene: TRBJ1-2
len: 14
abundance: .
v_gene: TRBV19
d_gene: .

CDR3aa: CASSPGTGLEQYF
CDR3nt: TGTGCCAGTAGTCCCGGGACAGGGCTCGAGCAGTACTTC
j_gene: TRBJ2-7
len: 13
abundance: .
v_gene: TRBV19
d_gene: TRBD1

CDR3aa: CATSRDYGGGAVDTQYF
CDR3nt: TGTGCCACCAGCAGAGATTATGGCGGGGGGGCGGTAGATACGCAGTATTTT
j_gene: TRBJ2-3
len: 17
abundance: few
v_gene: TRBV15
d_gene: TRBD2

CDR3aa: CASSQDLLGQGRSYEQYF
CDR3nt: TGCGCCAGCAGCCAAGATTTGTTAGGACAGGGGAGGTCCTACGAGCAGTACTTC
j_gene: TRBJ2-7
len: 18
abundance: .
v_gene: TRBV4-3
d_gene: TRBD1

CDR3aa: CASSVNREGVPYNEQFF
CDR3nt: TGTGCCAGCAGTGTGAACAGGGAGGGGGTCCCCTACAATGAGCAGTTCTTC
j_gene: TRBJ2-1
len: 17
abundance: .
v_gene: TRBV2
d_gene: .

CDR3aa: CAYKIANEQFF
CDR3nt: TGTGCCTATAAAATAGCCAATGAGCAGTTCTTC
j_gene: TRBJ2-1
len: 11
abundance: few
v_gene: TRBV30
d_gene: .

CDR3aa: CASSSSGYEQFF
CDR3nt: TGTGCCAGCAGCTCTAGCGGCTATGAGCAGTTCTTC
j_gene: TRBJ2-1
len: 12
abundance: few
v_gene: TRBV5-4
d_gene: TRBD2

CDR3aa: CASTSGTGGSRELFF
CDR3nt: TGTGCCAGCACCTCCGGGACAGGGGGCTCCCGGGAGCTGTTTTTT
j_gene: TRBJ2-2
len: 15
abundance: few
v_gene: TRBV2
d_gene: TRBD1

CDR3aa: CSAGTREKLFF
CDR3nt: TGCAGCGCAGGGACACGAGAAAAACTGTTTTTT
j_gene: TRBJ1-4
len: 11
abundance: many
v_gene: TRBV29-1
d_gene: .

CDR3aa: CASSLGATNEKLFF
CDR3nt: TGCGCCAGCAGCTTGGGAGCAACTAATGAAAAACTGTTTTTT
j_gene: TRBJ1-4
len: 14
abundance: .
v_gene: TRBV5-1
d_gene: .

CDR3aa: CASSDGGTSYNEQFF
CDR3nt: TGTGCCAGCAGTGACGGGGGGACGTCCTACAATGAGCAGTTCTTC
j_gene: TRBJ2-1
len: 15
abundance: .
v_gene: TRBV6-1
d_gene: TRBD2

CDR3aa: CASSVVEKYGYTF
CDR3nt: TGTGCCAGCAGCGTAGTTGAGAAGTATGGCTACACCTTC
j_gene: TRBJ1-2
len: 13
abundance: few
v_gene: TRBV9
d_gene: .

CDR3aa: CASIGGSEAFF
CDR3nt: TGTGCCAGCATTGGTGGCAGTGAAGCTTTCTTT
j_gene: TRBJ1-1
len: 11
abundance: many
v_gene: TRBV18
d_gene: .

CDR3aa: CASSETSGVISGELFF
CDR3nt: TGTGCCAGCAGTGAGACTAGCGGGGTTATATCGGGGGAGCTGTTTTTT
j_gene: TRBJ2-2
len: 16
abundance: .
v_gene: TRBV28
d_gene: TRBD2

CDR3aa: CASSRQGVEQFF
CDR3nt: TGTGCCAGCAGTCGACAGGGAGTGGAGCAGTTCTTC
j_gene: TRBJ2-1
len: 12
abundance: .
v_gene: TRBV6-5
d_gene: TRBD1

CDR3aa: CASSDGQGDSYTF
CDR3nt: TGTGCCAGCAGCGATGGACAGGGGGACAGCTACACCTTC
j_gene: TRBJ1-2
len: 13
abundance: many
v_gene: TRBV7-2
d_gene: TRBD1

CDR3aa: CASSPSGDSGNTIYF
CDR3nt: TGTGCCAGCTCACCCTCAGGGGATTCTGGAAACACCATATATTTT
j_gene: TRBJ1-3
len: 15
abundance: .
v_gene: TRBV18
d_gene: .

CDR3aa: CASSPLGQGLREQYF
CDR3nt: TGTGCCAGCAGCCCCCTGGGACAGGGGTTAAGGGAGCAGTACTTC
j_gene: TRBJ2-7
len: 15
abundance: many
v_gene: TRBV28
d_gene: TRBD1

CDR3aa: CASSTNGGGREQFF
CDR3nt: TGTGCCAGCAGCACAAATGGCGGGGGGAGGGAGCAGTTCTTC
j_gene: TRBJ2-1
len: 14
abundance: few
v_gene: TRBV7-3
d_gene: TRBD2

CDR3aa: CASSLRETQYF
CDR3nt: TGTGCCAGCAGTTTGAGAGAGACCCAGTACTTC
j_gene: TRBJ2-5
len: 11
abundance: many
v_gene: TRBV28
d_gene: .

CDR3aa: CASSLGRTGELFF
CDR3nt: TGTGCCAGCAGCTTAGGGAGGACCGGGGAGCTGTTTTTT
j_gene: TRBJ2-2
len: 13
abundance: few
v_gene: TRBV7-7
d_gene: .

CDR3aa: CASSQATGAGANVLTF
CDR3nt: TGCGCCAGCAGCCAAGCGACAGGGGCCGGGGCCAACGTCCTGACTTTC
j_gene: TRBJ2-6
len: 16
abundance: many
v_gene: TRBV4-1
d_gene: TRBD1

CDR3aa: CATLNRRRGSPYEQYF
CDR3nt: TGTGCCACCCTTAACAGACGCAGGGGGTCGCCCTACGAGCAGTACTTC
j_gene: TRBJ2-7
len: 16
abundance: .
v_gene: TRBV28
d_gene: TRBD1

CDR3aa: CASRLGTSGGLSTDTQYF
CDR3nt: TGTGCCAGCAGGCTCGGGACTAGCGGGGGGCTTAGCACAGATACGCAGTATTTT
j_gene: TRBJ2-3
len: 18
abundance: .
v_gene: TRBV28
d_gene: TRBD2

CDR3aa: CASSSPLGGSTDTQYF
CDR3nt: TGTGCCAGCAGTTCCCCCCTGGGGGGTAGCACAGATACGCAGTATTTT
j_gene: TRBJ2-3
len: 16
abundance: .
v_gene: TRBV28
d_gene: .

CDR3aa: CASSRSGTTHNEQFF
CDR3nt: TGTGCCAGCAGCCGCTCCGGGACAACCCACAATGAGCAGTTCTTC
j_gene: TRBJ2-1
len: 15
abundance: .
v_gene: TRBV7-8
d_gene: .

CDR3aa: CAISYGSGRSDEQFF
CDR3nt: TGTGCCATCAGCTACGGGAGCGGTCGTAGCGATGAGCAGTTCTTC
j_gene: TRBJ2-1
len: 15
abundance: few
v_gene: TRBV10-3
d_gene: .

CDR3aa: CASSLRVGLAGGSYNEQFF
CDR3nt: TGTGCCAGCAGCTTACGAGTGGGACTAGCGGGGGGATCCTACAATGAGCAGTTCTTC
j_gene: TRBJ2-1
len: 19
abundance: .
v_gene: TRBV7-2
d_gene: TRBD2

CDR3aa: CASGSSGGNTGELFF
CDR3nt: TGTGCCAGCGGCTCTAGCGGGGGAAACACCGGGGAGCTGTTTTTT
j_gene: TRBJ2-2
len: 15
abundance: .
v_gene: TRBV5-4
d_gene: TRBD2

CDR3aa: CASSPRQGAANTEAFF
CDR3nt: TGTGCCAGCTCACCGCGACAGGGGGCGGCGAACACTGAAGCTTTCTTT
j_gene: TRBJ1-1
len: 16
abundance: few
v_gene: TRBV18
d_gene: TRBD1

CDR3aa: CASRWGQGLPSGANVLTF
CDR3nt: TGTGCCAGCAGATGGGGGCAGGGGCTCCCCTCTGGGGCCAACGTCCTGACTTTC
j_gene: TRBJ2-6
len: 18
abundance: .
v_gene: TRBV2
d_gene: .

CDR3aa: CASSFRQGGAYEQYF
CDR3nt: TGTGCCAGCAGCTTCCGACAGGGGGGGGCCTACGAGCAGTACTTC
j_gene: TRBJ2-7
len: 15
abundance: .
v_gene: TRBV5-4
d_gene: TRBD1

CDR3aa: CASSQDWSGELFF
CDR3nt: TGCGCCAGCAGCCAAGATTGGAGCGGGGAGCTGTTTTTT
j_gene: TRBJ2-2
len: 13
abundance: few
v_gene: TRBV4-1
d_gene: .

CDR3aa: CAISESGQTHNEQFF
CDR3nt: TGTGCCATCAGTGAGTCGGGACAGACTCACAATGAGCAGTTCTTC
j_gene: TRBJ2-1
len: 15
abundance: .
v_gene: TRBV10-3
d_gene: TRBD1

CDR3aa: CASSDLTGGYGYTF
CDR3nt: TGTGCCAGCAGTGATCTTACAGGGGGCTATGGCTACACCTTC
j_gene: TRBJ1-2
len: 14
abundance: .
v_gene: TRBV25-1
d_gene: TRBD1

CDR3aa: CASSLVGQGMYF
CDR3nt: TGTGCCAGCAGCTTAGTGGGACAGGGGATGTATTTT
j_gene: TRBJ2-3
len: 12
abundance: .
v_gene: TRBV11-2
d_gene: TRBD1

CDR3aa: CASSDVTGGNYGYTF
CDR3nt: TGTGCCAGCAGTGACGTCACTGGTGGTAACTATGGCTACACCTTC
j_gene: TRBJ1-2
len: 15
abundance: .
v_gene: TRBV2
d_gene: .